This T cell receptor (beta chain) was retrieved from a study of cytotoxic CD8 clonotypes in ibrutinib-treated CLL. The CDR3 runs 16 residues. V gave up 0 bases and J gave up 6 bases; unmatched junction bases: 6. CDR1 is LGHNA and CDR2 is YNFKEQ in the germline V gene. TCRdb keeps only in-frame clones here, not all; method: immunoSEQ multiplex PCR. The sample includes over 120,000 clones, about 70% of them seen just once. This chain connects TRBV4-2 to TRBJ1-5, with 9 bases matching TRBD1. The clonotype originates from a human donor with chronic lymphocytic leukemia. Here the sequenced sample was PBMCs, taken after 24 months of ibrutinib treatment. The CDR3 DNA is TGTGCCAGCAGCCAAGATTACAGGGGGCACGGTCAGCCCCAGCATTTT. Its translation is CASSQDYRGHGQPQHF.